Shown below are 7 T cell receptor beta chains from a single sample sequenced in a study of vaccination and CD4 T cells after COVID-19. Cultured CD4+ T cells had their DNA profiled by the Oncomine TCR Beta short-read assay. The template was genomic DNA from cultured CD4+ T cells. MiXCR was run by TCRdb on the PCR reads, yielding one entry per CDR3 protein. This sample has more than 10,000 distinct CDR3 sequences, with approximately 35% found just once. Treatment reported: approximately nine-day PBMC culture with coronavirus spike peptide pools or control peptides (ViraFEST assay). Harvesting of the unexposed donor's CD4+ T cells predated the COVID-19 pandemic (2011-2018). Their cognate antigens are unknown. Sequenced: CD4+ T cells from blood, cultured in vitro. The source is a human donor in good health.

With respect to this clonotype: The junction and the germline gene differ at one end; a read error may be behind it. CDR3 sequence reads: CASSPGTSNVMFYGQYF. CDR3 DNA sequence: TGTGCCAGCAGTCCCGGGACTAGCAATGTTATGTTCTACGGGCAGTACTTC. The rearrangement links TRBV6-2 or TRBV6-3 to TRBJ2-7; 9 nucleotides line up with TRBD2. Germline loops: CDR1 MNHEY, CDR2 SVGEGT. There are 17 residues in the CDR3.

This clonotype was counted a few times. This chain uses TRBV7-2 with TRBJ1-3; D might be TRBD1 (5 bases). The CDR3 is 12 amino acids. Between the trimmed V and J ends, which lost 3 bases and 9 bases, there was a span of 9 bases. CDR1 and CDR2 (germline): SGHTA, FQGNSA. Here the CDR3 DNA reads TGTGCCAGCAGCTTTCAGGGTAGCACCATATATTTT. Protein: CASSFQGSTIYF.

This chain links TRBV20-1 with TRBJ1-1, with D tentatively TRBD1 (6 bases). The CDR3 runs 12 residues. The V end was cut by 4 bases, the J end by 4 bases, with 10 bases between. Germline CDR1 and CDR2: DFQATT and SNEGSKA (reference sequence). In DNA form, the CDR3 reads TGCAGTGCTACCGGGGGCGTCACTGAAGCTTTCTTT. The encoded protein is CSATGGVTEAFF.

The chain is built from TRBV14 and TRBJ1-5; D is ambiguous. Germline V gene data show CDR1 as SGHDN and CDR2 as FVKESK. V gave up 1 base and J gave up 7 bases, with 11 bases separating them. This CDR3 is built from 14 residues. The CDR3 loop reads CASSQAGSEQPQHF. CDR3 bases: TGTGCCAGCAGCCAAGCCGGGTCGGAGCAGCCCCAGCATTTT.

This clonotype was seen a handful of times. CDR3 sequence: CASSLPPRLAGSMNEQFF. The CDR3, as DNA: TGTGCCAGCAGCTTACCTCCCCGACTAGCGGGGAGTATGAATGAGCAGTTCTTC. V and J are TRBV7-9 and TRBJ2-1, with 11 bases aligning to TRBD2. Trimming took 2 bases from V and 7 from J; bases not matched to a gene: 13. Looked up from germline, CDR1 is SEHNR and CDR2 is FQNEAQ (reference sequence). This CDR3 has 18 residues.

With respect to this clonotype: The DNA is left out, because the CDR3 cannot be placed on it with certainty; the CDR3 is given as TCRdb lists it. The chain carries TRBV4-3 and TRBJ2-7. The CDR3 sequence runs 23 residues, both termini included. CDR1 and CDR2 from the germline V gene are LGHNA and YSLEER. CDR3: CASTNQTSMYLCASSFQAYEQYF.

In its sample, this clonotype was seen a few times. The V gene is TRBV5-4, the J gene TRBJ2-2; 11 nucleotides line up with TRBD2. The CDR3 sequence is 15 residues long. V was pared by 5 bases and J by 1 base, with 1 base of the junction left unmatched. Germline loops: CDR1 SGHNT, CDR2 YYREEE (reference sequence). The CDR3 here is CASRGTSGNTGELFF. The CDR3 region has the DNA TGTGCCAGCAGAGGGACTAGCGGGAACACCGGGGAGCTGTTTTTT.